This is a list of T cell receptor beta chains from one sample in a study of shared clonotypes between healthy human individuals. Clones were sequenced by immunoSEQ multiplex PCR, and TCRdb holds only the in-frame ones, with some missing. Among about 600,000 clones listed, about 96% were seen once. Sequences were obtained from naive CD4+ T cells sorted from blood. The receptors here all came from a young woman in good health. CDR3s include the opening cysteine and the closing phenylalanine or tryptophan. The order of the fields is J gene, D gene, V gene, clone size, CDR3 DNA, CDR3 protein. D genes are given only for firm matches. The size field is filled for only some rows; it gives once, few, many or a size class.

TRBJ1-6	.	TRBV9	.	TGTGCCAGCAGCGTAGCTCTTGTGGGGAATTCACCCCTCCACTTT	CASSVALVGNSPLHF
TRBJ1-5	.	TRBV6-6	.	TGTGCCAGCCTCCCGGACAGCGGCGGTAATCAGCCCCAGCATTTT	CASLPDSGGNQPQHF
TRBJ1-5	TRBD1	TRBV6-5	.	TGTGCCAGCAGACCTGACAGGGGCAATCAGCCCCAGCATTTT	CASRPDRGNQPQHF
TRBJ2-6	TRBD1	TRBV27	.	TGTGCCACTAACCGGGACAGGGGACATCCTGGGGCCAACGTCCTGACTTTC	CATNRDRGHPGANVLTF
TRBJ2-1	TRBD2	TRBV4-1	once	TGCGCCAGCAGCCAGACTCTTCCGGGAGGTGAGCAGTTCTTC	CASSQTLPGGEQFF
TRBJ1-2	TRBD1	TRBV11-2	.	TGTGCCAGCAGCTCAACCAAGGGACAGTTGGGCTACACCTTC	CASSSTKGQLGYTF
TRBJ1-1	TRBD1	TRBV11-3	.	TGTGCCAGCAGCTCCCGACAGGGAGACACTGAAGCTTTCTTT	CASSSRQGDTEAFF
TRBJ2-5	TRBD1	TRBV7-6	.	TGTGCCAGCAGCTTTGGGACAGTGTTAGAGACCCAGTACTTC	CASSFGTVLETQYF
TRBJ2-1	.	TRBV5-8	.	TGTGCCAGCAGCTTGGGAAAGTTGGCAGGGGTGGATGAGCAGTTCTTC	CASSLGKLAGVDEQFF
TRBJ2-1	.	TRBV29-1	.	TGCAGCGTTGAATCGGCAGGGGGGGACCCTAGCGGATACAATGAGCAGTTCTTC	CSVESAGGDPSGYNEQFF
TRBJ2-2	.	TRBV19	once	TGTGCCAGTAGTATCAGCAGGGTAGGCACCGGGGAGCTGTTTTTT	CASSISRVGTGELFF
TRBJ2-3	.	TRBV7-9	once	TGTGCCAGCAGCTTAGGAGTGGGCCTACTCTCTAGCACAGATACGCAGTATTTT	CASSLGVGLLSSTDTQYF
TRBJ2-2	.	TRBV11-1	.	TGTGCCAGCTCTAGACGGGCGAACACCGGGGAGCTGTTTTTT	CASSRRANTGELFF
TRBJ2-3	.	TRBV29-1	.	TGCAGCGTTGAACCCCGGACAGTCCGGGGCACAGATACGCAGTATTTT	CSVEPRTVRGTDTQYF
TRBJ2-7	.	TRBV7-2	.	TGTGCCAGCAGCTTAGTCAGGGACTCCTACGAGCAGTACTTC	CASSLVRDSYEQYF
TRBJ2-3	.	TRBV7-9	.	TGTGCCAGCAGCCAGCAAAATCTGGTTAGCACAGATACGCAGTATTTT	CASSQQNLVSTDTQYF
TRBJ2-2	TRBD1	TRBV19	.	TGTGCCAGTAGTATAGAAACAGGGGTGACCGGGGAGCTGTTTTTT	CASSIETGVTGELFF
TRBJ1-1	.	TRBV6-6	.	TGTGCCAGCAGTTCCGTTTGGGGGAACACTGAAGCTTTCTTT	CASSSVWGNTEAFF
TRBJ1-6	.	TRBV27	.	TGTGCCAGCAGGCACGATCGTGCATCTAATTCACCCCTCCACTTT	CASRHDRASNSPLHF
TRBJ2-2	.	TRBV27	.	TGTGCCAGCGGGGGACACCGGAACACCGGGGAGCTGTTTTTT	CASGGHRNTGELFF
TRBJ2-7	.	TRBV6-5	few	TGTGCCAGCAGTTACACGAGGGATAGCTACGAGCAGTACTTC	CASSYTRDSYEQYF
TRBJ2-1	TRBD2	TRBV6-5	.	TGTGCCAGCAGTTACAGGCCTAGCGGAGACAATGAGCAGTTCTTC	CASSYRPSGDNEQFF
TRBJ2-7	TRBD1	TRBV27	few	TGTGCCAGCCGCCCGGGACAGGCGTACTCCTACGAGCAGTACTTC	CASRPGQAYSYEQYF
TRBJ2-5	.	TRBV27	.	TGTGCCAGCAGTGGTCCTAGCCAAGAGACCCAGTACTTC	CASSGPSQETQYF
TRBJ2-3	.	TRBV9	.	TGTGCCAGCAGCGTAGGAACAGACACAGATACGCAGTATTTT	CASSVGTDTDTQYF
TRBJ1-1	.	TRBV5-4	.	TGTGCCAGCAGCCCTCCCGGACAGAACACTGAAGCTTTCTTT	CASSPPGQNTEAFF
TRBJ2-5	.	TRBV6-5	few	TGTGCCAGCAGAACGGGCAGGGAGGAGACCCAGTACTTC	CASRTGREETQYF
TRBJ2-4	TRBD1	TRBV6-5	.	TGTGCCAGCAGGACGACAGGGGGGGAGAACATTCAGTACTTC	CASRTTGGENIQYF
TRBJ1-2	.	TRBV28	.	TGTGCCTGCAGTCAATACAGGATTTACTACACCTTC	CACSQYRIYYTF
TRBJ2-3	TRBD1	TRBV5-1	.	TGCGCCAGCAGCTTAGGACAGGGAACAAGCGATACGCAGTATTTT	CASSLGQGTSDTQYF
TRBJ2-7	TRBD1	TRBV19	.	TGTGCCAGTAAGGGACAGGGGGTTCCCTACGAGCAGTACTTC	CASKGQGVPYEQYF
TRBJ2-1	.	TRBV6-1	.	TGTGCCAGCAGTACAGGGATTGAGCAGTTCTTC	CASSTGIEQFF
TRBJ2-6	.	TRBV28	.	TGTGCCAGCAGTTTACCCTGGACAGTTTCTGGGGCCAACGTCCTGACTTTC	CASSLPWTVSGANVLTF
TRBJ2-7	.	TRBV6-5	.	TGTGCCAGCAGTTACTTGGCTGGTGCCCGGGGCTACGAGCAGTACTTC	CASSYLAGARGYEQYF
TRBJ2-2	.	TRBV11-2	.	TGTGCCAGCAGCTTACCCTCGGTCGGGGTCGGGGAGCTGTTTTTT	CASSLPSVGVGELFF
TRBJ2-5	TRBD1	TRBV5-6	.	TGTGCCAGCAGCTCAGGACAGGGGGCGGGAGAGACCCAGTACTTC	CASSSGQGAGETQYF
TRBJ2-7	.	TRBV28	.	TGTGCCAGCAGTTTGGGGGGTCCGGCCTACTACTACGAGCAGTACTTC	CASSLGGPAYYYEQYF
TRBJ1-1	.	TRBV14	.	TGTGCCAGCAGTCGAGTCCAGGGGAACACTGAAGCTTTCTTT	CASSRVQGNTEAFF
TRBJ1-2	TRBD1	TRBV9	.	TGTGCCAGCAGCGTGATTAGACAGGGGGCGCATGGCTACACCTTC	CASSVIRQGAHGYTF
TRBJ2-7	.	TRBV5-1	.	TGCGCCAGCAGCTTGGTCCGGGGGTCCTACGAGCAGTACTTC	CASSLVRGSYEQYF
TRBJ1-1	.	TRBV7-9	.	TGTGCCAGCAGCTTATTTGGGGCGGACACTGAAGCTTTCTTT	CASSLFGADTEAFF
TRBJ2-7	.	TRBV28	few	TGTGCCAGCAGCCAACAGGGCTACGAGCAGTACTTC	CASSQQGYEQYF
TRBJ2-3	TRBD2	TRBV7-8	once	TGTGCCAGCAGCTTAGGGTCGGGAGGGGGCACAGATACGCAGTATTTT	CASSLGSGGGTDTQYF
TRBJ2-1	TRBD2	TRBV28	.	TGTGCCAGCAGTTTAAGCGGGGCCCCGCTCTTC	CASSLSGAPLF
TRBJ2-3	.	TRBV27	.	TGTGCCAGCAAAGGGGGGGCGGGAAGGGCAGATACGCAGTATTTT	CASKGGAGRADTQYF
TRBJ2-7	.	TRBV30	.	TGTGCCTGGAGCCATAGCCCTAGCTCCTACGAGCAGTACTTC	CAWSHSPSSYEQYF
TRBJ2-1	.	TRBV6-5	.	TGTGCCAGCAGTTACTCGGTCGGGACTCTCTACCCCATGTTCTTC	CASSYSVGTLYPMFF
TRBJ2-1	TRBD2	TRBV28	.	TGTGCCTCCGGACGTAGCGGGAGGGGTAACAATGAGCAGTTCTTC	CASGRSGRGNNEQFF
TRBJ2-7	TRBD2	TRBV5-1	.	TGCGCCAGCAGCCCCGGGACTAACTCCTACGAGCAGTACTTC	CASSPGTNSYEQYF
TRBJ2-7	TRBD1	TRBV2	.	TGTGCCAGCAGGCAGGGGGAAATCTACGAGCAGTACTTC	CASRQGEIYEQYF
TRBJ1-5	.	TRBV28	.	TGTGCCAGCAGTTTAGGGGGCGGACCTAGGAGCAATCAGCCCCAGCATTTT	CASSLGGGPRSNQPQHF